The sample holds many counts of the clone carrying this T cell receptor (beta chain). The antigen is undetermined. CDR3 length: 15 residues. The V gene's germline CDR1 is MGHDK and CDR2 SYGVNS. The J segment lost 4 bases and the V segment lost 3 bases, leaving 6 bases of the junction unmatched. This entry comes from a study of regulatory T cells in long-lasting Graves disease. About the research overall: Persistence in Graves' disease denoted antithyroid drug use beyond 5 years alongside positive TSH receptor antibodies.

General study findings and limits: Less diverse TCR repertoires were seen in persistent Graves' patients than in newly diagnosed ones. What was studied was peripheral blood only, and not thyroid tissue.

Arm-PCR of CDR3 regions and iRepertoire HTBI primers were the basis on which TCR beta libraries were built. TCRdb reanalysed the multiplex PCR reads using MiXCR and keeps one entry per CDR3 protein. The table lists about 470,000 distinct CDR3 sequences, less than 25% of them singletons. Regarding time point: persistent/refractory GD, antithyroid drugs over 5 years with positive TRAb. PBMC RNA was the source of the TCR library. This clonotype was sampled from a female donor with Graves disease. The specimen was peripheral blood mononuclear cells (PBMCs), collected when the disease was refractory, from a patient treated with antithyroid drugs. The chain combines TRBV25-1 with TRBJ2-7; TRBD2 matches at 10 bases. The DNA for the CDR3 is TGTGCCAGCAGTGACTCCCTAGCGGGAGTATACGAGCAGTACTTC. It encodes CASSDSLAGVYEQYF.